This TCR beta chain was identified during a study of T cell changes during pregnancy in multiple sclerosis (dated by TCRdb to the late 2010s). In terms of the full investigation: The study looked at changes in the T cell repertoire across pregnancy in women with multiple sclerosis.

Comment on this clone: No cognate antigen has been identified for it. No base quality values were provided; no much bigger clone lies one nucleotide off.

Library generation was performed with the immunoSEQ multiplex PCR assay. TCRdb took over this immuneACCESS table, retaining in-frame rearrangements with V and J assigned. Such tables are incomplete; in checked studies, under half of the missing clones stem from an unresolved V gene, and the remainder is unexplained. This sample has about 57,000 clones in its table, and around 90% of those were observed once. 3.6% of the sample goes to the ten largest clones. The CDR3 holds 18 amino acids from the cysteine to the phenylalanine. Here the CDR3 DNA is all that survives: 54 bases in frame from base 1. Clipping removes 4 bases from V and 0 bases from J, with 13 as the unmatched junction base count. Looking up the germline V gene yields CDR1 SGHRS and CDR2 YFSETQ.

The sequences come from peripheral blood, collected after pregnancy. Recombination linked TRBV5-1 to TRBJ2-5; TRBD1 lines up with 9 middle nucleotides. This TCR was recovered from a female donor in good health, enrolled as a control in a pregnancy study. The DNA reads TGCGCCAGCAGCCTCGGGACAGGGACTCTTATTAACCAAGAGACCCAGTACTTC. Translated, this is CASSLGTGTLINQETQYF.